Listed here are 25 T cell receptor beta chains from one sample, sequenced in a study of shared clonotypes between healthy human individuals. TCRdb's copy holds only in-frame clones and misses some; the assay was immunoSEQ multiplex PCR. Of around 2.1 million clones listed, approximately 94% are singletons. Naive CD8 cells comprised CD45RO-negative, CCR7-positively selected cells, excluding terminally differentiated effector memory CD45RA+ cells. Sequenced input: naive CD8+ T cells from PBMCs. The receptors come from a man younger than 30 in good health. Some clones in this sample may be carry-over from other donors' samples.

The genes are TRBV7-6 and TRBJ1-3, with TRBD1 identical over 10 bases. V shed 0 bases, J shed 2 bases, and the junction held 7 bases outside the gene matches. Germline CDR1 and CDR2: SGHVS and FNYEAQ. CDR3 length: 18 amino acids. CDR3 region: CASSLALVGTGAGNTIYF. Here the CDR3 DNA reads TGTGCCAGCAGCTTAGCGCTCGTGGGGACAGGGGCTGGAAACACCATATATTTT.

This chain uses TRBV14 with TRBJ2-1, with 8 bases matching TRBD1. Germline V gene lookup returns CDR1 SGHDN and CDR2 FVKESK. The CDR3 sequence is 16 residues long. The V segment lost 1 base and the J segment 4 bases; nucleotides outside the gene matches: 6. The CDR3 region has the DNA TGTGCCAGCAGCCAAGGGACAGGGAGGTCGTACAATGAGCAGTTCTTC. Residues: CASSQGTGRSYNEQFF.

The chain is built from TRBV4-3 and TRBJ1-1; TRBD1 might be the D (5 bases). Germline V gene data show CDR1 as LGHNA and CDR2 as YSLEER. The CDR3 loop spans 17 amino acids. With 0 bases removed from V and 0 bases from J, the gap between germline ends came to 14 bases. CDR3 sequence (DNA): TGCGCCAGCAGCCAAGATTTCCACAGGATCATGAACACTGAAGCTTTCTTT. The encoded protein is CASSQDFHRIMNTEAFF.

A single count supports this clone. The genes are TRBV9 and TRBJ2-7, with D possibly TRBD2 on 7 matching bases. Germline V gene sequence: CDR1 SGDLS, CDR2 YYNGEE. Trimming removed 0 bases from V and 3 bases from J, with 22 bases in between. CDR3 length: 18 amino acids. The chain's CDR3 is CASSVGGTTKGGGYEQYF. CDR3 nucleotides: TGTGCCAGCAGCGTAGGAGGGACTACCAAAGGGGGGGGCTACGAGCAGTACTTC.

Written as DNA, the CDR3 is TGTGCCAGCAGCTCTCTGAGGGACGTGTGGGAGAATGTGAATGAGCAGTTCTTC. It encodes CASSSLRDVWENVNEQFF. The chain couples TRBV7-9 to TRBJ2-1; D could derive from TRBD1 or TRBD2 (5 bases each). The CDR3 contains 18 residues. Between the trimmed V and J ends, which lost 4 bases and 7 bases, there was a span of 26 bases. The germline CDR1 and CDR2 sequences are SEHNR and FQNEAQ (reference sequence).

The chain joins TRBV4-1 to TRBJ2-3, with D possibly matching TRBD1 (6 bases). The germline CDR1 and CDR2 sequences are MGHRA and YSYEKL. The CDR3 is made up of 16 amino acids. Trimming left V 1 base short and J 2 bases short, with 13 bases between. Written as DNA, the CDR3 is TGCGCCAGCAGCCAAGTCTCTAGGGGGATCACAGATACGCAGTATTTT. Translation gives CASSQVSRGITDTQYF.

The gene calls are TRBV10-3 and TRBJ2-7, with 12 nucleotides matching TRBD2. V shed 4 bases, J shed 0 bases, and the junction held 16 bases outside the gene matches. CDR1 ENHRY and CDR2 SYGVKD come from the germline V gene. This CDR3 comprises 20 residues. The CDR3 DNA is TGTGCCATCAGTGGACGAAGACTAGCGGGAGTATCACCGAGCTCCTACGAGCAGTACTTC. This gives the protein CAISGRRLAGVSPSSYEQYF.

V usage is TRBV9 and J usage is TRBJ2-1; 7 bases fit TRBD1. The germline gives CDR1 SGDLS, CDR2 YYNGEE. This CDR3 has 15 amino acids. V was clipped by 1 base and J by 6 bases; unmatched bases: 7. The CDR3 coding sequence is TGTGCCAGCAGCGTATCAACAGGGGTGGGCAATGAGCAGTTCTTC. Translated: CASSVSTGVGNEQFF.

The rearrangement links TRBV5-6 to TRBJ2-7; TRBD1 or TRBD2 may be the D gene (5 bases each). V lost 0 bases, J lost 6 bases, and 10 bases lay in between. CDR1 is SGHDT and CDR2 is YYEEEE in the germline V gene. This CDR3 is built from 13 residues. This CDR3 is CASSLDTRGEQYF. The CDR3 DNA reads as TGTGCCAGCAGCTTGGACACGAGGGGCGAGCAGTACTTC.

This clone was seen a single time. This chain's CDR3 is CASSIDGGSSGANVLTF. CDR3 in DNA: TGTGCCAGTAGTATAGACGGCGGGAGCTCTGGGGCCAACGTCCTGACTTTC. The chain has TRBV19 and TRBJ2-6; 7 positions match TRBD2. V trimming: 0 bases; J trimming: 0 bases; junction bases outside the gene matches: 2. The CDR3 has 17 amino acids. From germline, CDR1 is LNHDA and CDR2 SQIVND (reference sequence).

The chain is built from TRBV27 and TRBJ2-1; 10 nucleotides line up with TRBD1. The CDR3 extends over 17 amino acids. Germline values: CDR1 MNHEY, CDR2 SMNVEV (reference sequence). With V trimmed by 5 bases and J by 8 bases, 15 bases remained unmatched. CDR3 loop: CASSPFGDRGALDEQFF. DNA of the CDR3: TGTGCCAGCAGTCCATTCGGGGACAGGGGCGCTCTGGATGAGCAGTTCTTC.

This chain joins TRBV10-3 and TRBJ2-3; perhaps TRBD1 as D (6 bases). V gave up 0 bases and J gave up 3 bases, with 10 bases separating them. The CDR3 length is 15 residues. Looked up from germline, CDR1 is ENHRY and CDR2 is SYGVKD. The CDR3 reads CAISESGAITDTQYF. For the CDR3, the DNA is TGTGCCATCAGTGAGTCGGGGGCCATAACAGATACGCAGTATTTT.

This rearrangement joins TRBV5-6 to TRBJ2-7, with TRBD1 matching 9 bases. CDR1 SGHDT and CDR2 YYEEEE come from the germline V gene. V shed 1 base and J 1 base; nucleotides not matched to a gene: 3. CDR3 length: 15 residues. The CDR3 reads CASSLTGTGSYEQYF. DNA for the CDR3: TGTGCCAGCAGCTTGACCGGGACAGGGTCCTACGAGCAGTACTTC.

J is TRBJ2-2 and V is TRBV4-3, with a weak D call TRBD1 (6 bases). Between the trimmed V and J ends, which lost 0 bases and 2 bases, there was a span of 13 bases. This CDR3 is built from 17 residues. Germline loops: CDR1 LGHNA, CDR2 YSLEER. This CDR3 reads CASSQERGRGNTGELFF. The CDR3, as DNA: TGCGCCAGCAGCCAAGAACGGGGCAGGGGAAACACCGGGGAGCTGTTTTTT.

This chain links TRBV7-9 with TRBJ2-3, with D tentatively TRBD2 (6 bases). CDR3 size: 11 residues. Trimming removed 5 bases at V and 7 bases at J, with 7 bases between. Germline lookup yields CDR1 SEHNR and CDR2 FQNEAQ (reference sequence). CDR3 region: CASSAGNTQYF. CDR3 DNA sequence: TGTGCCAGCAGCGCGGGGAATACGCAGTATTTT.

As regards this clone: This same CDR3 is encoded by further DNA sequences in the sample. The V and J genes are TRBV9 and TRBJ2-7, with 7 bases matching TRBD1. The J segment lost 0 bases and the V segment lost 0 bases, leaving 3 bases of the junction unmatched. The CDR3 runs to 15 residues. Germline CDR1 is SGDLS and CDR2 is YYNGEE. CDR3 loop: CASSVVGDSSYEQYF. DNA for the CDR3: TGTGCCAGCAGCGTAGTAGGGGACAGCTCCTACGAGCAGTACTTC.

The V gene is TRBV10-3, the J gene TRBJ1-1; D gene unclear. V lost 3 bases to trimming and J lost 9 bases, with 8 bases between them. Germline V gene lookup returns CDR1 ENHRY and CDR2 SYGVKD. This CDR3 region has 11 residues. CDR3 region: CAISDGSQAFF. In nucleotides, the CDR3 is TGTGCCATCAGTGATGGCTCCCAAGCTTTCTTT.

The chain has TRBV11-2 and TRBJ2-1, with 9 bases lining up with TRBD2. The germline V gene has CDR1 SGHAT and CDR2 FQNNGV. After removal of 1 base from V and 8 bases from J, the junction contained 9 bases not matched to a gene. The CDR3 runs to 16 residues. CDR3 amino acids: CASSLGGLAGSDEQFF. The CDR3 coding sequence is TGTGCCAGCAGCTTAGGAGGTCTAGCGGGATCAGATGAGCAGTTCTTC.

The chain joins TRBV5-1 to TRBJ2-7; D may be TRBD1 or TRBD2 (6 bases each). V was cut by 6 bases and J by 5 bases, with 24 bases left in between. The germline gives CDR1 SGHRS, CDR2 YFSETQ. The CDR3 contains 16 residues. The CDR3 here is CASKAPPGAALNEQYF. The DNA of the CDR3 is TGCGCCAGCAAGGCCCCCCCGGGGGCTGCCCTGAACGAGCAGTACTTC.

The V and J genes are TRBV28 and TRBJ1-1, with TRBD1 matching 7 bases. The V and J ends lost 4 bases and 6 bases, in that order; junction bases with no gene match: 8. The CDR3 consists of 14 residues. Germline loops: CDR1 MDHEN, CDR2 SYDVKM. CDR3 residues: CASSSGQSSPEAFF. For the CDR3, the DNA is TGTGCCAGCAGTTCGGGACAGTCCTCTCCTGAAGCTTTCTTT.

This chain uses TRBV5-4 with TRBJ2-1, with D uncertain. The germline V gene encodes CDR1 SGHNT and CDR2 YYREEE (reference sequence). Trimming pared 0 bases from V and 0 bases from J, leaving 10 bases between. The CDR3 spans 16 residues. The CDR3 region is CASSLEALSSYNEQFF. CDR3 DNA: TGTGCCAGCAGCTTGGAGGCCCTCAGCTCCTACAATGAGCAGTTCTTC.

The genes are TRBV5-4 and TRBJ1-2, with D hard to call. The V end lost 0 bases, the J end lost 5 bases, and 14 bases lay between the germline ends. Germline CDR1 and CDR2: SGHNT and YYREEE (reference sequence). CDR3 length equals 15 residues. Written as DNA, the CDR3 is TGTGCCAGCAGCTTGGGAGACAATGATTGGTATGGCTACACCTTC. Translation: CASSLGDNDWYGYTF.

The rearrangement joins TRBV6-1 to TRBJ2-1; TRBD1 aligns across 8 bases. The V segment lost 2 bases and the J segment 7 bases; nucleotides outside the gene matches: 10. CDR3 length: 16 amino acids. Germline CDR1 reads MNHNS; CDR2 reads SASEGT. The CDR3 region has the DNA TGTGCCAGCAGTGAATGGTGGGCAGGGGGCCGGAATGAGCAGTTCTTC. The encoded protein is CASSEWWAGGRNEQFF.

In this sample, this clone turned up once. The chain couples TRBV27 to TRBJ2-3; maybe TRBD1 (6 bases). The CDR3 runs to 19 residues. Germline-derived CDR1 and CDR2 are MNHEY and SMNVEV (reference sequence). The germline V and J ends were trimmed by 0 bases and 3 bases, with 22 bases remaining between them. The CDR3 DNA is TGTGCCAGCAGTTTATCAAACGTTGGCGTGGGGGCTCGGACAGATACGCAGTATTTT. Protein: CASSLSNVGVGARTDTQYF.

V gene TRBV4-3 combines with J gene TRBJ2-7, with 8 bases lining up with TRBD2. J gave up 0 bases and V 0 bases, and 7 bases lay outside the gene matches. Germline V gene lookup returns CDR1 LGHNA and CDR2 YSLEER. CDR3 size: 17 residues. CDR3 nucleotides: TGCGCCAGCAGCCAAGATCTCGGTAGCGGGAACTCCTACGAGCAGTACTTC. Protein sequence: CASSQDLGSGNSYEQYF.